Below are 10 T cell receptor beta chains sequenced from a single sample in a study of cytomegalovirus exposure and HLA in healthy donors. The study ran its PCR with 60 Vbeta and 13 Jbeta primers. Libraries were prepared by immunoSEQ multiplex PCR; TCRdb keeps only in-frame clonotypes and omits some of them. The repertoire holds around 78,000 clones, with about 60% as singletons. Input material: PBMCs. These receptors came from a man under 40 in good health and CMV-seropositive.

The chain carries TRBV11-3 and TRBJ2-1; 8 nucleotides line up with TRBD2. Germline lookup yields CDR1 SGHNT and CDR2 YENEEA. The junction had 10 bases not matched to a gene; V was cut back by 2 bases and J by 10 bases. CDR3 length equals 15 residues. The CDR3 sequence is CASSLLSGGPVEQFF. The CDR3 bases are TGTGCCAGCAGCTTATTATCGGGAGGGCCGGTAGAGCAGTTCTTC.

The CDR3 sequence is CASSEERGRGYQPQHF. The CDR3 DNA reads as TGTGCCAGCAGTGAAGAGCGCGGCAGGGGTTATCAGCCCCAGCATTTT. The chain employs TRBV6-1 and TRBJ1-5; tentative D call: TRBD1 (6 bases). In germline, CDR1 is MNHNS, CDR2 SASEGT. The CDR3 loop spans 16 amino acids. Between the trimmed V and J ends, which lost 1 base and 5 bases, there was a span of 15 bases.

This clone has only a few counts. The chain links TRBV7-9 to TRBJ2-5; D perhaps matches TRBD2 (5 bases). The V end lost 4 bases, the J end lost 2 bases, and 5 bases lay between the germline ends. Germline V CDR1 and CDR2: SEHNR, FQNEAQ (reference sequence). There are 12 residues in the CDR3. CDR3 amino acids: CASSSGQETQYF. The CDR3 DNA sequence: TGTGCCAGCAGCTCGGGGCAAGAGACCCAGTACTTC.

The J gene is TRBJ2-2, the V gene TRBV7-2; 10 bases are a match to TRBD1. The germline gives CDR1 SGHTA, CDR2 FQGNSA. There are 15 residues in the CDR3. With 3 bases clipped from V and 7 bases from J, the junction kept 5 bases outside the gene matches. The CDR3 region is CASSLGTGVNGELFF. In nucleotides, the CDR3 is TGTGCCAGCAGCTTGGGGACAGGGGTCAACGGGGAGCTGTTTTTT.

V is TRBV5-1 and J is TRBJ2-4; maybe TRBD2 (6 bases). Germline V gene sequence: CDR1 SGHRS, CDR2 YFSETQ. With 1 base removed from V and 5 bases from J, the gap between germline ends came to 16 bases. CDR3 length: 16 residues. As DNA, the CDR3 is TGCGCCAGCAGCTTGATCCCGGGAGTGCCAGAAAACATTCAGTACTTC. Its translation is CASSLIPGVPENIQYF.

The chain combines TRBV7-3 with TRBJ1-2, with TRBD1 as a possible D gene (5 bases). Germline values: CDR1 SGHTA, CDR2 FQGTGA. Trimming cost V 5 bases and J 2 bases, with 12 bases left between them. The CDR3 is made up of 14 amino acids. CDR3 amino acids: CASSQSQGNYGYTF. The CDR3 DNA sequence: TGTGCCAGCAGCCAAAGTCAGGGAAACTATGGCTACACCTTC.

The table lists this clone with a few counts. The rearrangement links TRBV28 to TRBJ1-5; no definite D call. The length of the CDR3 is 15 residues. CDR1 and CDR2 (germline): MDHEN, SYDVKM. Trimming cost V 6 bases and J 2 bases, with 14 bases left between them. This CDR3 is CASSVAGSGNQPQHF. CDR3 in DNA: TGTGCCAGCAGCGTAGCGGGGTCAGGCAATCAGCCCCAGCATTTT.

This chain connects TRBV30 to TRBJ2-7; D call uncertain. The CDR3 runs to 14 residues. Looked up from germline, CDR1 is GTSNPN and CDR2 is SVGIG (reference sequence). The germline V and J ends were trimmed by 0 bases and 2 bases, with 11 bases remaining between them. The CDR3 loop reads CAWSVFGHTYEQYF. CDR3 bases: TGTGCCTGGAGTGTTTTTGGGCACACCTACGAGCAGTACTTC.

This clone was observed a few times. The rearrangement links TRBV5-1 to TRBJ2-5; 11 bases line up with TRBD2. The germline gives CDR1 SGHRS, CDR2 YFSETQ. This CDR3 is 17 amino acids long. The V and J ends lost 1 base and 5 bases, in that order; junction bases with no gene match: 10. The CDR3 region has the DNA TGCGCCAGCAGCTTGAGTCCTAGCGGGGGGAACGGGGAGACCCAGTACTTC. Encoded protein: CASSLSPSGGNGETQYF.

The gene calls are TRBV4-2 and TRBJ2-5, with 10 bases lining up with TRBD1. The germline CDR1 and CDR2 sequences are LGHNA and YNFKEQ. The length of the CDR3 is 16 residues. V lost 2 bases and J lost 1; bases outside the gene matches: 4. CDR3 protein: CASSQRQGAGQETQYF. CDR3 DNA: TGTGCCAGCAGCCAACGACAGGGGGCAGGCCAAGAGACCCAGTACTTC.